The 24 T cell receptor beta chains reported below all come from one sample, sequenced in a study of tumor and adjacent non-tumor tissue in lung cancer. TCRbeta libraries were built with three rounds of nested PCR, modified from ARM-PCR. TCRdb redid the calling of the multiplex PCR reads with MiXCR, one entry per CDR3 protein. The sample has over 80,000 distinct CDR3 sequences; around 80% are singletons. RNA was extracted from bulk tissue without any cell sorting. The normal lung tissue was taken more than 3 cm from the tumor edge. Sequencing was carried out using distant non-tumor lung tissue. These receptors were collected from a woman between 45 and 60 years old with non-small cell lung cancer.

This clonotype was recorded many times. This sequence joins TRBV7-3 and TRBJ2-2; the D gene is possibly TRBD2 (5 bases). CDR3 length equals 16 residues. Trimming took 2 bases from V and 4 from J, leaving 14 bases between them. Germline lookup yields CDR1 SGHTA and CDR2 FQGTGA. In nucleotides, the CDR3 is TGTGCCAGCAGCTTAGGAACAGAGGGTATCACCGGGGAGCTGTTTTTT. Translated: CASSLGTEGITGELFF.

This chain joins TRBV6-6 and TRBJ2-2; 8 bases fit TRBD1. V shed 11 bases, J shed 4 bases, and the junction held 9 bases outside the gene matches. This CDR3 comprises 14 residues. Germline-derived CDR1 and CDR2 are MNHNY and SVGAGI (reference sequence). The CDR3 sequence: CAASRGQATGELFF. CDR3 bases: TGTGCCGCCAGCCGGGGACAGGCCACCGGGGAGCTGTTTTTT.

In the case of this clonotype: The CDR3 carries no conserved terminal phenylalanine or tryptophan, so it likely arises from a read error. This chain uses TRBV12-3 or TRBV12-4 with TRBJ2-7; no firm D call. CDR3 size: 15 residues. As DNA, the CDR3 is TGTGCCACCAGTTTAAGTCCCCTGACGGGCTACGAGCAGTACATC. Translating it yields CATSLSPLTGYEQYI.

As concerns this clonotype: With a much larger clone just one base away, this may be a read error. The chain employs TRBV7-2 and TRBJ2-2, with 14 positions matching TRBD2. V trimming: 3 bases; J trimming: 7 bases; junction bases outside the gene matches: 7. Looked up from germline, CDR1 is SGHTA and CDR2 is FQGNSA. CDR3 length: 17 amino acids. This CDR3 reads CASSLNGLAGGIGELFF. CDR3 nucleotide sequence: TGTGCCAGCAGCTTGAACGGACTAGCGGGAGGCATCGGGGAGCTGTTTTTT.

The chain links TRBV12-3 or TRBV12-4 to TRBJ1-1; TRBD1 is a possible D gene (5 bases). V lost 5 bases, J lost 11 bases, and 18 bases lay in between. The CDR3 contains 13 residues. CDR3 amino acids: CASSGTMNIEAFF. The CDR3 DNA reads TGTGCCAGCAGTGGGACTATGAACATTGAGGCTTTCTTT.

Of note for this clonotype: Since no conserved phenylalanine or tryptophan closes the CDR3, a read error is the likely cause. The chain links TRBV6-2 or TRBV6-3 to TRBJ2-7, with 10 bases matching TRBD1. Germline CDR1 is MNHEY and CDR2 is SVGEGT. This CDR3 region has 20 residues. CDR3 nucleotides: TGTGCCAGTAGTTACCCGATCGGGACAGGGGAGTTAGCGGGATCCTACGAGCAGTACTTA. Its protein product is CASSYPIGTGELAGSYEQYL.

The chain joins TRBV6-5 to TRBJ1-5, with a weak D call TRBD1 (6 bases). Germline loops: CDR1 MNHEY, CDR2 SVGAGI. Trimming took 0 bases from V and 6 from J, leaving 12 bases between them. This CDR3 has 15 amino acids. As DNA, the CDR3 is TGTGCCAGCAGTTACTCAAACAGGGAAGGTCAGCCCCAGCATTTT. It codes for CASSYSNREGQPQHF.

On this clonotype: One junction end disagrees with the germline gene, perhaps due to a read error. The CDR3 loop is CAGRFGLPGSQETQYF. CDR3 coding DNA: TGTGCCGGCAGGTTCGGACTACCGGGGAGTCAAGAGACCCAGTACTTC. The chain combines TRBV11-1 with TRBJ2-5; a weak D match, TRBD2 (6 bases). Germline V gives CDR1 SGHAT, CDR2 FQDESV (reference sequence). The CDR3 totals 16 residues. The full variable domain, completed using reference TRBV11-1 and TRBJ2-5, is EAEVAQSPRYKITEKSQAVAFWCDPISGHATLYWYRQILGQGPELLVQFQDESVVDDSQLPKDRFSAERLKGVDSTLKIQPAELGDSAMYLCAGRFGLPGSQETQYFGPGTRLLVL.

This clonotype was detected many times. CDR3 bases: TGCGCCAGCAGACCCAGGACAGGAGGGAACGAGCAGTACTTC. It encodes CASRPRTGGNEQYF. This sequence joins TRBV4-1 and TRBJ2-7; the D gene is possibly TRBD1 (7 bases). CDR1 is MGHRA and CDR2 is YSYEKL in the germline V gene. V gave up 6 bases and J gave up 5 bases, with 17 bases separating them. The CDR3 is 14 residues long.

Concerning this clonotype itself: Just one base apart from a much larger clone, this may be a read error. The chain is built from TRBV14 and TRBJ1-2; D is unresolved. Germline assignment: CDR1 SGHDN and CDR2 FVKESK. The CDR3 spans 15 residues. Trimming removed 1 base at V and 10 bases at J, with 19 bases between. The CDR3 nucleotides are TGTGCCAGCAGCCAAGGAGAGGGCCCGCACCGCGACTACACCTTC. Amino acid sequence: CASSQGEGPHRDYTF. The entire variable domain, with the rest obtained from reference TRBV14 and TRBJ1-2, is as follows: EAGVTQFPSHSVIEKGQTVTLRCDPISGHDNLYWYRRVMGKEIKFLLHFVKESKQDESGMPNNRFLAERTGGTYSTLKVQPAELEDSGVYFCASSQGEGPHRDYTFGSGTRLTVV.

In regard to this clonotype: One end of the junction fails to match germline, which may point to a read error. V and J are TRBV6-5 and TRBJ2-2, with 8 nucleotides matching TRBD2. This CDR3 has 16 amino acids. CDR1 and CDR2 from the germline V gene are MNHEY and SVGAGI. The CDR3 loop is CASSQPTGRGTGELLF. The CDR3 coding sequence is TGTGCCAGCAGTCAGCCTACCGGGAGGGGCACCGGGGAGCTGCTTTTT.

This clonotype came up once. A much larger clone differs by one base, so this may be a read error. The CDR3 DNA sequence: TGCAGTGCTTCGAGACTTACGGGCAGTGAGCAGTTCTTC. Translating it yields CSASRLTGSEQFF. The V and J genes are TRBV20-1 and TRBJ2-1; D is unclear. The length of the CDR3 is 13 residues. Trimming cost V 5 bases and J 9 bases, with 17 bases left between them. The germline V gene has CDR1 DFQATT and CDR2 SNEGSKA (reference sequence).

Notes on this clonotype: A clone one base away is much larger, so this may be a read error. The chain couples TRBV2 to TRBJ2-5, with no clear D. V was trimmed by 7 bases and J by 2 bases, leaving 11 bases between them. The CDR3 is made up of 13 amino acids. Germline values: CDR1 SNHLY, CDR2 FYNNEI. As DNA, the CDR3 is TGTGCCAGCACTTCGCTATGGCAAGAGACCCAGTACTTC. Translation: CASTSLWQETQYF.

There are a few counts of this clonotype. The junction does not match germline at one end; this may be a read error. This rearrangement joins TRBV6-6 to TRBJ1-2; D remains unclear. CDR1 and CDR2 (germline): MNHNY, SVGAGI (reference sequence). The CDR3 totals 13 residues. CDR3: CGSSYAGEDGYTF. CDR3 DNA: TGTGGCAGCAGTTATGCAGGCGAGGATGGCTACACCTTC.

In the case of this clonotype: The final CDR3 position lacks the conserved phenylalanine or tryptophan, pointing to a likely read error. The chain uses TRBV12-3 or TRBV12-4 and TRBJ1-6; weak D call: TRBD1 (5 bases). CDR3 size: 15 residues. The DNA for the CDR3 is TGTGCCAGCAGACAGGAGAGCTCCTATAATTTACCCCTCCACTCT. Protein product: CASRQESSYNLPLHS.

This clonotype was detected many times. The CDR3 protein is CSVARDRSSYEQYF. CDR3 bases: TGCAGCGTGGCTCGGGACAGGAGCTCCTACGAGCAGTACTTC. The chain joins TRBV29-1 to TRBJ2-7; 8 bases are a match to TRBD1. Per germline, CDR1 SQVTM and CDR2 ANQGSEA. This CDR3 comprises 14 residues. The trim removed 6 bases at V and 0 bases at J, leaving 7 bases unmatched.

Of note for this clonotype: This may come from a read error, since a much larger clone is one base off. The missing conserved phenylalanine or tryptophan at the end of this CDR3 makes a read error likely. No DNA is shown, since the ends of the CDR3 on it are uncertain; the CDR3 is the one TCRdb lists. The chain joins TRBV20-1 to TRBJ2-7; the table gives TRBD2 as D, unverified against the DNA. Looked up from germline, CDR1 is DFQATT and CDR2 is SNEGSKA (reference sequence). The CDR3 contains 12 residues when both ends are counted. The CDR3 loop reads CSASRLAGGPGI.

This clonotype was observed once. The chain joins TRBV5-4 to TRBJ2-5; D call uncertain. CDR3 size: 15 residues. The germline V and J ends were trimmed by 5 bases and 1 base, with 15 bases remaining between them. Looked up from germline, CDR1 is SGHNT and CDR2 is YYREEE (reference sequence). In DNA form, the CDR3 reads TGTGCCAGCAGACTCGGAAATTGGTCCCAAGAGACCCAGTACTTC. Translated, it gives CASRLGNWSQETQYF.

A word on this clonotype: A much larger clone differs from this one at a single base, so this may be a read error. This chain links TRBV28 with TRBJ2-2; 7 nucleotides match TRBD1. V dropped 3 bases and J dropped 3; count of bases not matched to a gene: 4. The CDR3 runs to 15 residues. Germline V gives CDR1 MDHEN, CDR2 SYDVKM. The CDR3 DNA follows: TGTGCCAGCAGTTTGCACGGGACAGACACCGGGGAGCTGTTTTTT. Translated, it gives CASSLHGTDTGELFF.

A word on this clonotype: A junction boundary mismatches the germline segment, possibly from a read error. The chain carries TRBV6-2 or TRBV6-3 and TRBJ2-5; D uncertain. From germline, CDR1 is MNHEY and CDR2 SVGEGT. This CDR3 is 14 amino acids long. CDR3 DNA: TGTGTCAGCAGTTACGTGGCAGTCCGAGAGACCCAGTACTTC. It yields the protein CVSSYVAVRETQYF.

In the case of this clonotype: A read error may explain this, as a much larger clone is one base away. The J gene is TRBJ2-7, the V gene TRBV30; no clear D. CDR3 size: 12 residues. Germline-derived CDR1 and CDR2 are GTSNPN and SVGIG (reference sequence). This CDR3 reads CAWCVSLYEQYF. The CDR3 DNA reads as TGTGCCTGGTGTGTATCCCTCTACGAGCAGTACTTC.

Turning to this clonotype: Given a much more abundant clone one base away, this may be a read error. CDR3 region: CANSPGLAKQFF. The CDR3 DNA is TGTGCCAACAGCCCCGGACTAGCGAAGCAGTTCTTC. The rearrangement joins TRBV7-9 to TRBJ2-1; 9 nucleotides align to TRBD2. CDR1 is SEHNR and CDR2 is FQNEAQ in the germline V gene (reference sequence). CDR3 length: 12 residues. The variable domain in full, completed from reference TRBV7-9 and TRBJ2-1, reads DTGVSQNPRHKITKRGQNVTFRCDPISEHNRLYWYRQTLGQGPEFLTYFQNEAQLEKSRLLSDRFSAERPKGSFSTLEIQRTEQGDSAMYLCANSPGLAKQFFGPGTRLTVL.

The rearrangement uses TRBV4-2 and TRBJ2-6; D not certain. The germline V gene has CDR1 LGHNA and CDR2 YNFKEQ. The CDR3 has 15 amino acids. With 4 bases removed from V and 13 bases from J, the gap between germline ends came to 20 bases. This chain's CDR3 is CASSLSRSGVNVLTF. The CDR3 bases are TGTGCCAGCAGCCTCAGTCGCTCTGGGGTCAATGTCCTGACTTTC.

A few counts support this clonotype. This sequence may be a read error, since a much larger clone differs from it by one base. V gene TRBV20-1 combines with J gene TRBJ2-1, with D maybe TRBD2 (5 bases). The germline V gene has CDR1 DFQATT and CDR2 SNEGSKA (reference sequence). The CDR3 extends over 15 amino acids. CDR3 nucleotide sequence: TGCAGTACTAGACCATCTGGGGTCCAAGAACGTGAGCAGTTCTTC. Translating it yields CSTRPSGVQEREQFF.